This passage covers 2 T cell receptor beta chains from one sample sequenced in a study of regulatory T cells in long-lasting Graves disease. Arm-PCR of CDR3 regions and iRepertoire HTBI primers were used to build TCR beta libraries. TCRdb reprocessed the multiplex PCR reads via MiXCR and lists one record per CDR3 protein. The sample contains about 430,000 distinct CDR3 sequences, about 15% of which appear only once. Time point described: newly diagnosed GD, antithyroid drugs for less than 3 months. From RNA extracted from PBMCs, the TCR library was made. This sample also belongs to another study, concerning T cells in Graves' hyperthyroidism and ophthalmopathy.

This material consisted of peripheral blood mononuclear cells (PBMCs), taken at new diagnosis, from a patient treated with antithyroid drugs. Receptors were obtained from a woman aged 40-49 years with Graves disease.

The sample holds a few counts of this clonotype. The chain is built from TRBV28 and TRBJ2-2; D gene ambiguous. Per germline, CDR1 MDHEN and CDR2 SYDVKM. The CDR3 extends over 15 amino acids. V was cut by 3 bases and J by 0 bases, with 8 bases left in between. The CDR3 sequence: CASSFLSANTGELFF. The CDR3 DNA follows: TGTGCCAGCAGTTTTCTCTCGGCGAACACCGGGGAGCTGTTTTTT.

This clonotype was counted many times. V and J are TRBV5-1 and TRBJ1-1, with 8 bases that match TRBD1. The CDR3 runs 16 residues. CDR1 is SGHRS and CDR2 is YFSETQ in the germline V gene. With V trimmed by 0 bases and J by 2 bases, 6 bases remained unmatched. CDR3 in amino acids: CASSLGAGGQNTEAFF. As DNA, the CDR3 is TGCGCCAGCAGCTTGGGAGCAGGGGGCCAAAACACTGAAGCTTTCTTT. The whole variable domain, filled in from reference TRBV5-1 and TRBJ1-1, reads KAGVTQTPRYLIKTRGQQVTLSCSPISGHRSVSWYQQTPGQGLQFLFEYFSETQRNKGNFPGRFSGRQFSNSRSEMNVSTLELGDSALYLCASSLGAGGQNTEAFFGQGTRLTVV.